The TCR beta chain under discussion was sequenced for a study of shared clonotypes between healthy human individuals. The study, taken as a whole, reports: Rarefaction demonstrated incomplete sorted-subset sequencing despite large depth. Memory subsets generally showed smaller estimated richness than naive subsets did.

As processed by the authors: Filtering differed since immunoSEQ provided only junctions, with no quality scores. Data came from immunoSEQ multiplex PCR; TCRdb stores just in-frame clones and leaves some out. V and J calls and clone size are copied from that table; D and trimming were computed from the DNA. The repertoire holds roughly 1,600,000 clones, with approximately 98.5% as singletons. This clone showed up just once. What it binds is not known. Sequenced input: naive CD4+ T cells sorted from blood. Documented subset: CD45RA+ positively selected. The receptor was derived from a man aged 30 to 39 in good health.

CDR3 region: CASSFPGKQETQYF. CDR3 coding DNA: TGTGCCAGCAGCTTTCCCGGGAAGCAAGAGACCCAGTACTTC. The chain uses TRBV5-4 and TRBJ2-5, with D perhaps TRBD2 (5 bases). The CDR3 length is 14 residues. V was clipped by 2 bases and J by 2 bases, with 10 bases between them. The germline gives CDR1 SGHNT, CDR2 YYREEE (reference sequence).